The following is a TCR beta chain sequence with its context. No antigen is known for it. From the reads, TCRdb called clonotypes with MiXCR, one entry per CDR3 protein. The profile shows tens of thousands of distinct CDR3 sequences, roughly 22% of them singletons. This sample is part of a study of T cell repertoires in cytomegalovirus infection. Points from the study as a whole: Dominating the ex vivo response were HLA-C-restricted CMV-specific TCR beta clonotypes.

The starting material was CD8+ T cells from cultured PBMCs, obtained from culture after CMV antigen stimulation. This clonotype originated in a human donor in good health (CMV status not recorded). Some clones in this sample may be carry-over from other donors' samples.

CDR3 in DNA: TGTGCCAGTAGCCCCTGGGAGGGGGCAGTCAATGAGCAGTTCTTC. This codes for CASSPWEGAVNEQFF. The chain carries TRBV19 and TRBJ2-1; D possibly uses TRBD1 or TRBD2 (7 bases each). CDR3 length equals 15 residues. CDR1 and CDR2 (germline): LNHDA, SQIVND (reference sequence). V lost 6 bases and J 6 bases, leaving 18 bases between the germline ends.